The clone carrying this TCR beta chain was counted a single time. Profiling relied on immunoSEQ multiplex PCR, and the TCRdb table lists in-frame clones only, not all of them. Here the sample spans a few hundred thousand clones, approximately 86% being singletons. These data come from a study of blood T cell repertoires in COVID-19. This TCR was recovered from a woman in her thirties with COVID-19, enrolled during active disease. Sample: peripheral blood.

Here the CDR3 reads CASSEASGSGTDTQYF. The CDR3 nucleotides read TGTGCCAGCAGTGAAGCCAGCGGGAGTGGTACAGATACGCAGTATTTT. The chain has TRBV2 and TRBJ2-3, with 8 nucleotides matching TRBD2. Germline V gene lookup returns CDR1 SNHLY and CDR2 FYNNEI. Trimming took 0 bases from V and 3 from J; bases not matched to a gene: 5. The CDR3 spans 16 residues.